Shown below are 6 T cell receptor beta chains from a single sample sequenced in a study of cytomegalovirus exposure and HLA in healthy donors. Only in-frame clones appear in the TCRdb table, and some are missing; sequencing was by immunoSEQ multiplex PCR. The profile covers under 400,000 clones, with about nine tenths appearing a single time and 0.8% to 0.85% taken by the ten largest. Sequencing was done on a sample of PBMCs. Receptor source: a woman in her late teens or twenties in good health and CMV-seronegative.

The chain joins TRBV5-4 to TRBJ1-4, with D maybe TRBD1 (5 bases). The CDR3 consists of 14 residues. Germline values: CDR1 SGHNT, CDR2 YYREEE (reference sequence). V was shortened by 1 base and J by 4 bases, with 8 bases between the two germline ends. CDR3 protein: CASSLNRNNEKLFF. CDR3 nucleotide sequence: TGTGCCAGCAGCTTGAACAGGAATAATGAAAAACTGTTTTTT. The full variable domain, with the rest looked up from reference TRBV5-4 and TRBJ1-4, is ETGVTQSPTHLIKTRGQQVTLRCSSQSGHNTVSWYQQALGQGPQFIFQYYREEENGRGNFPPRFSGLQFPNYSSELNVNALELDDSALYLCASSLNRNNEKLFFGSGTQLSVL.

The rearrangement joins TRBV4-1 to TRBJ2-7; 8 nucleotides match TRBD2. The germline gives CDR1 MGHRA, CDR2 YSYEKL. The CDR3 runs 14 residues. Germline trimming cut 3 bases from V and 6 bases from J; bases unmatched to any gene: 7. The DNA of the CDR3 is TGCGCCAGCAGCCAGGGGGGACTAGGCGGCGAGCAGTACTTC. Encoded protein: CASSQGGLGGEQYF.

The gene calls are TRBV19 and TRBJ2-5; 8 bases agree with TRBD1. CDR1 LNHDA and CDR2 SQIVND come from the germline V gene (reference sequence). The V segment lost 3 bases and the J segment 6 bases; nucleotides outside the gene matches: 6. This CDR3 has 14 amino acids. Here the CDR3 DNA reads TGTGCCAGTAGTATCAGGGGGCGTTCGAAGACCCAGTACTTC. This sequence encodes CASSIRGRSKTQYF.

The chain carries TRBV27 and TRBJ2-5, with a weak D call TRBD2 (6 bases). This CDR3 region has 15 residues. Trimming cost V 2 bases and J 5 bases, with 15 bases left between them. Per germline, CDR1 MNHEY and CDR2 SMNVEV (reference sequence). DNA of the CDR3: TGTGCCAGCAGTTTAGGGGGGTCTCAGAGGGAGACCCAGTACTTC. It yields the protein CASSLGGSQRETQYF.

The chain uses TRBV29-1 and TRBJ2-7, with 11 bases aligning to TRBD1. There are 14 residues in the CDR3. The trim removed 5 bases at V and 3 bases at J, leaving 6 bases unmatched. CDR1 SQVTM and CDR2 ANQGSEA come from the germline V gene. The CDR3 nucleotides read TGCAGCGTTACCGGACAGGGGGCCCACTACGAGCAGTACTTC. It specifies CSVTGQGAHYEQYF.

CDR3 residues: CASSRERDPYEQYF. In DNA, the CDR3 is TGTGCCAGCAGCCGTGAGCGGGACCCCTACGAGCAGTACTTC. J is TRBJ2-7 and V is TRBV7-6; 7 nucleotides agree with TRBD2. Germline CDR1 is SGHVS and CDR2 is FNYEAQ. This CDR3 has 14 amino acids. The junction had 6 bases not matched to a gene; V was cut back by 5 bases and J by 2 bases.